Listed here are 18 T cell receptor beta chains from one sample, sequenced in a study of cytomegalovirus exposure and HLA in healthy donors. 13 Jbeta primers and 60 Vbeta primers were used for the PCR. Repertoires were generated with immunoSEQ multiplex PCR, while TCRdb's copy carries only in-frame clones and drops some. The top ten hold 3.5% to 5% of the sample, which has 95,000 to 100,000 clones, around 85% seen once. Sequencing was done on a sample of PBMCs. The receptor set was obtained from a man aged 30 to 45 in good health and CMV-seronegative.

The rearrangement links TRBV6-5 to TRBJ2-7; the D gene is possibly TRBD2 (5 bases). The germline V gene encodes CDR1 MNHEY and CDR2 SVGAGI. The CDR3 is made up of 15 amino acids. The ends were cut back, 6 bases at V and 0 bases at J, with 15 bases in the middle. As DNA, the CDR3 is TGTGCCAGCAGAGATGGGGTCGGGGACTCCTACGAGCAGTACTTC. It translates to CASRDGVGDSYEQYF.

The chain combines TRBV5-6 with TRBJ2-7, with TRBD1 identical over 9 bases. CDR3 length: 19 amino acids. CDR1 is SGHDT and CDR2 is YYEEEE in the germline V gene. Trimming removed 3 bases from V and 4 bases from J; junction bases left unmatched: 20. In DNA, the CDR3 is TGTGCCAGCAGCTCGATCCTCGGGACAGGGAAGTTTAGGGTGTACGAGCAGTACTTC. Residues: CASSSILGTGKFRVYEQYF.

This chain links TRBV12-5 with TRBJ2-2, with 7 positions matching TRBD1. Germline V gene lookup returns CDR1 LGHNT and CDR2 FRNRAP. V lost 6 bases to trimming and J lost 6 bases; unmatched junction nucleotides: 7. The CDR3 contains 14 residues. The CDR3 coding sequence is TGTGCTAGTGGCGAGACAGGGTCCGCCGGGGAGCTGTTTTTT. Translating gives CASGETGSAGELFF.

The chain employs TRBV19 and TRBJ2-1, with TRBD2 as a possible D gene (6 bases). The germline gives CDR1 LNHDA, CDR2 SQIVND (reference sequence). V was trimmed by 3 bases and J by 9 bases, leaving 12 bases between them. The CDR3 loop spans 13 amino acids. CDR3 region: CASSIIGGSEQFF. The CDR3 nucleotides read TGTGCCAGTAGTATTATCGGGGGTAGTGAGCAGTTCTTC.

V and J are TRBV6-5 and TRBJ1-1; TRBD1 is a possible D gene (6 bases). V was trimmed by 4 bases and J by 7 bases, leaving 16 bases between them. This CDR3 is 14 amino acids long. Germline V gene data show CDR1 as MNHEY and CDR2 as SVGAGI. CDR3 amino acids: CASSLRQARGEAFF. CDR3 in DNA: TGTGCCAGCAGTTTAAGACAGGCGAGAGGTGAAGCTTTCTTT.

The V gene is TRBV6-5, the J gene TRBJ1-2; a possible D gene is TRBD1 (6 bases). Looked up from germline, CDR1 is MNHEY and CDR2 is SVGAGI. The germline V and J ends were trimmed by 5 bases and 4 bases, with 14 bases remaining between them. There are 14 residues in the CDR3. CDR3 loop: CASSPPDSSYGYTF. As DNA, the CDR3 is TGTGCCAGCAGTCCCCCGGACAGCTCCTATGGCTACACCTTC.

This clone was detected only once. V and J are TRBV27 and TRBJ1-1; D gene unclear. Trimming cost V 0 bases and J 5 bases, with 10 bases left between them. CDR3 length equals 14 residues. The germline V gene has CDR1 MNHEY and CDR2 SMNVEV (reference sequence). CDR3 amino acids: CASSLSKWQTEAFF. CDR3 sequence (DNA): TGTGCCAGCAGTTTATCGAAATGGCAAACTGAAGCTTTCTTT.

This rearrangement joins TRBV5-6 to TRBJ2-7; 8 bases are shared with TRBD2. The V and J ends lost 1 base and 0 bases, in that order; junction bases with no gene match: 6. Germline V gene data show CDR1 as SGHDT and CDR2 as YYEEEE. The CDR3 length is 16 residues. For the CDR3, the DNA is TGTGCCAGCAGCTTGTGGATAGCGGGGTCCTCCTACGAGCAGTACTTC. It yields the protein CASSLWIAGSSYEQYF.

V and J are TRBV18 and TRBJ1-1; TRBD1 agrees at 7 bases. Germline lookup yields CDR1 KGHSH and CDR2 LQKENI. CDR3 size: 17 residues. Losses at the gene ends were 1 base for V and 1 base for J; bases not matched to a gene: 9. CDR3 coding DNA: TGTGCCAGCTCACCACAAGAGCAGGGGGTCAGGAACACTGAAGCTTTCTTT. Protein product: CASSPQEQGVRNTEAFF.

V and J are TRBV7-2 and TRBJ2-1, with TRBD2 matching 10 bases. Germline V CDR1 and CDR2: SGHTA, FQGNSA. With 5 bases clipped from V and 10 bases from J, the junction kept 11 bases outside the gene matches. This CDR3 spans 15 amino acids. CDR3 in amino acids: CASSPIRAGGPEQFF. DNA of the CDR3: TGTGCCAGCAGCCCAATCCGAGCGGGGGGGCCGGAGCAGTTCTTC.

The V gene is TRBV19, the J gene TRBJ2-1; 9 bases line up with TRBD2. J was trimmed by 4 bases and V by 6 bases; bases with no gene match: 4. Germline loops: CDR1 LNHDA, CDR2 SQIVND (reference sequence). The CDR3 spans 14 residues. CDR3: CASRISGSYNEQFF. In DNA form, the CDR3 reads TGTGCCAGTAGGATTAGCGGGAGTTACAATGAGCAGTTCTTC.

The chain carries TRBV2 and TRBJ1-3; D is uncertain. CDR1 SNHLY and CDR2 FYNNEI come from the germline V gene. Trimming left V 6 bases short and J 3 bases short, with 18 bases between. This CDR3 contains 16 residues. The DNA of the CDR3 is TGTGCCAGCAGGAAGGAGGGAACTCATGTTGGAAACACCATATATTTT. It specifies CASRKEGTHVGNTIYF.

This chain joins TRBV5-4 and TRBJ2-4; D is unresolved. Germline CDR1 reads SGHNT; CDR2 reads YYREEE (reference sequence). The CDR3 is 14 residues long. The V and J ends lost 0 bases and 0 bases respectively, with 4 bases between them. The CDR3 loop is CASSLGLAKNIQYF. CDR3 nucleotides: TGTGCCAGCAGCTTGGGACTAGCCAAAAACATTCAGTACTTC.

The chain recombines TRBV6-9 with TRBJ1-6, with 11 bases matching TRBD1. This CDR3 contains 15 residues. The trim removed 4 bases at V and 7 bases at J, leaving 3 bases unmatched. Germline V CDR1 and CDR2: MNHGY, SVAAGI. CDR3 sequence reads: CASSFRDRGNSPLHF. CDR3 bases: TGTGCCAGCAGTTTCCGGGACAGGGGGAATTCACCCCTCCACTTT.

The chain couples TRBV28 to TRBJ2-2, with TRBD2 as a possible D gene (7 bases). CDR1 MDHEN and CDR2 SYDVKM come from the germline V gene. CDR3 length: 14 amino acids. Deletions cut 8 bases from V and 6 bases from J, with 16 bases between. The CDR3 loop is CASGWRGHPGELFF. The CDR3 coding sequence is TGTGCCAGCGGGTGGCGGGGGCATCCCGGGGAGCTGTTTTTT.

The chain couples TRBV2 to TRBJ1-6, with 9 bases matching TRBD1. CDR3 length: 15 amino acids. Germline values: CDR1 SNHLY, CDR2 FYNNEI. Trimming at V came to 6 bases and at J to 5 bases, leaving 5 bases not matched to a gene. The CDR3 nucleotides are TGTGCCAGCAGAAGGACAGGGGAGAATAATTCACCCCTCCACTTT. It encodes CASRRTGENNSPLHF.

The chain has TRBV29-1 and TRBJ2-7; 11 nucleotides agree with TRBD2. Germline CDR1 reads SQVTM; CDR2 reads ANQGSEA. The CDR3 extends over 12 amino acids. Trimming took 6 bases from V and 4 from J; bases not matched to a gene: 2. CDR3 bases: TGCAGCGTGACTAGCGGGGTATACGAGCAGTACTTC. The encoded protein is CSVTSGVYEQYF.

The chain links TRBV30 to TRBJ2-7, with TRBD2 matching 12 bases. Per the germline V gene, CDR1 is GTSNPN and CDR2 is SVGIG (reference sequence). Trimming at V came to 0 bases and at J to 9 bases, leaving 6 bases not matched to a gene. The CDR3 extends over 14 amino acids. CDR3 nucleotide sequence: TGTGCCTGGAGTGTTTCGGCTAGCGGGAGGGCGCAGTACTTC. As protein: CAWSVSASGRAQYF.